This T cell receptor beta chain stems from a study of T cells expressing NK-cell markers. About the research overall: Cells sorted as CD3+CD56+NKG2C+, CD3+CD56+NKG2C- and CD3+CD56-NKG2C+ T cells supplied the TCR beta repertoires. HCMV seropositivity marked seven of the eight sequenced donors; one was seronegative.

Scientists made TCR beta cDNA using 5'RACE template switching with UMIs. TCRdb reworked the 5' RACE reads into one entry per CDR3 protein, no DNA. Its table lists roughly 300,000 distinct CDR3 sequences. The CDR3 loop spans 15 amino acids. The gene calls are TRBV12-3 or TRBV12-4 and TRBJ1-1. Sequences were obtained from blood T cells: a sorted CD56 or NKG2C T cell subset, CD4+ or CD8+ T cells, or bulk PBMC T cells (not recorded which). This TCR derives from a woman aged 18 to 75 in good health. The CDR3 spells CASSSKIGVNTEAFF.